These T cell receptor beta chains were read from a single sample in a study of blood T cell repertoires in COVID-19. The repertoire was sequenced with immunoSEQ multiplex PCR; TCRdb's copy has only in-frame clones and lacks some. Altogether roughly 300,000 clones are present, 89% being singletons, with the ten largest covering under 6.5%. The specimen was peripheral blood. Receptors were obtained from a man aged 18 to 30 who had recovered from COVID-19. CDR3s include the opening cysteine and the closing phenylalanine or tryptophan. The D gene is left open where the match is weak. Size values are once, few and many counts, or a class for expanded clones, and some rows have none.

j_gene: TRBJ1-4; abundance: .; v_gene: TRBV3-1/TRBV3-2; d_gene: .; CDR3nt: TGTGCCAGCAGTCCCCGGAAGGGGCTACCTAATGAAAAACTGTTTTTT; CDR3aa: CASSPRKGLPNEKLFF
j_gene: TRBJ2-7; abundance: .; v_gene: TRBV3-1/TRBV3-2; d_gene: TRBD2; CDR3nt: TGTGCCAGCAGCCAGTCGGGGGGTCTTAGAGGCTACGAGCAGTACTTC; CDR3aa: CASSQSGGLRGYEQYF
j_gene: TRBJ2-1; abundance: .; v_gene: TRBV5-6; d_gene: TRBD2; CDR3nt: TGTGCCAGCAGCTTACTCGCGGGACTAGCGGTATACAATGAGCAGTTCTTC; CDR3aa: CASSLLAGLAVYNEQFF
j_gene: TRBJ1-4; abundance: .; v_gene: TRBV9; d_gene: .; CDR3nt: TGTGCCAGCAGCGCCGGGTGGGAGACTAATGAAAAACTGTTTTTT; CDR3aa: CASSAGWETNEKLFF
j_gene: TRBJ2-7; abundance: .; v_gene: TRBV9; d_gene: TRBD1; CDR3nt: TGTGCCAGCAGCGCCCTTGGGCAGGGGGCGATCTACGAGCAGTACTTC; CDR3aa: CASSALGQGAIYEQYF
j_gene: TRBJ2-2; abundance: .; v_gene: TRBV7-2; d_gene: TRBD1; CDR3nt: TGTGCCAGCAGCTTAGTTGCAGGGGGCTTCACCGGGGAGCTGTTTTTT; CDR3aa: CASSLVAGGFTGELFF
j_gene: TRBJ2-2; abundance: .; v_gene: TRBV27; d_gene: TRBD1; CDR3nt: TGTGCCAGCAGTGTATCGACAGGGGCCGGGGAGCTGTTTTTT; CDR3aa: CASSVSTGAGELFF
j_gene: TRBJ2-7; abundance: .; v_gene: TRBV7-2; d_gene: .; CDR3nt: TGTGCCAGCAGCATAGGCCCTGGCGGGGGCCTATACGAGCAGTACTTC; CDR3aa: CASSIGPGGGLYEQYF
j_gene: TRBJ2-1; abundance: .; v_gene: TRBV4-1; d_gene: .; CDR3nt: TGCGCCAGCAGCTCCCAGGTAAGGGAGACGCACAATGAGCAGTTCTTC; CDR3aa: CASSSQVRETHNEQFF
j_gene: TRBJ1-2; abundance: .; v_gene: TRBV3-1/TRBV3-2; d_gene: .; CDR3nt: TGTGCCAGCAGCCAAAGAAGGGGTGGCTACACCTTC; CDR3aa: CASSQRRGGYTF
j_gene: TRBJ2-6; abundance: once; v_gene: TRBV3-1/TRBV3-2; d_gene: .; CDR3nt: TGTGCCAGCAGCCAAGTGTCAGGTGGGGCCAACGTCCTGACTTTC; CDR3aa: CASSQVSGGANVLTF
j_gene: TRBJ2-7; abundance: .; v_gene: TRBV27; d_gene: .; CDR3nt: TGTGCCAGCAGTTTATCGCTGCAGGGCTACGAGCAGTACTTC; CDR3aa: CASSLSLQGYEQYF
j_gene: TRBJ1-1; abundance: .; v_gene: TRBV10-3; d_gene: .; CDR3nt: TGTGCCATCAGTGAGACACCGAACACTGAAGCTTTCTTT; CDR3aa: CAISETPNTEAFF
j_gene: TRBJ1-6; abundance: .; v_gene: TRBV5-1; d_gene: .; CDR3nt: TGCGCCAGCAGCTTGGGAGGCGCGGGGTTGGGTTCACCCCTCCACTTT; CDR3aa: CASSLGGAGLGSPLHF
j_gene: TRBJ1-1; abundance: .; v_gene: TRBV6-5; d_gene: TRBD1; CDR3nt: TGTGCCAGCAGACGCCTCACAGGGGACACTGAAGCTTTCTTT; CDR3aa: CASRRLTGDTEAFF
j_gene: TRBJ1-2; abundance: .; v_gene: TRBV5-4; d_gene: TRBD1; CDR3nt: TGTGCCAGCAGCTTGGAGACGGACAGGCCCTATGGCTACACCTTC; CDR3aa: CASSLETDRPYGYTF
j_gene: TRBJ1-6; abundance: .; v_gene: TRBV6-1; d_gene: .; CDR3nt: TGTGCCAGCAGTGAACTGTCGGGGTACGGTTCACCCCTCCACTTT; CDR3aa: CASSELSGYGSPLHF
j_gene: TRBJ2-7; abundance: .; v_gene: TRBV9; d_gene: .; CDR3nt: TGTGCCAGCAGCGTAGCGGGAACTACGGCTTACGAGCAGTACTTC; CDR3aa: CASSVAGTTAYEQYF
j_gene: TRBJ1-1; abundance: .; v_gene: TRBV19; d_gene: .; CDR3nt: TGTGCCAGTCGTATGACAGGCCTGGGAGAAGCTTTCTTT; CDR3aa: CASRMTGLGEAFF
j_gene: TRBJ1-6; abundance: .; v_gene: TRBV19; d_gene: TRBD1; CDR3nt: TGTGCCAGTAGTACCGCAGGGGGCACTAATTCACCCCTCCACTTT; CDR3aa: CASSTAGGTNSPLHF
j_gene: TRBJ2-2; abundance: .; v_gene: TRBV3-1/TRBV3-2; d_gene: TRBD1; CDR3nt: TGTGCCAGCAGCCAAGACCGGGACAGTGCGAACACCGGGGAGCTGTTTTTT; CDR3aa: CASSQDRDSANTGELFF
j_gene: TRBJ2-7; abundance: .; v_gene: TRBV10-2; d_gene: TRBD2; CDR3nt: TGCGCCAGCACTCCGACTAGCGGGAGCTACGAGCAGTACTTC; CDR3aa: CASTPTSGSYEQYF
j_gene: TRBJ1-1; abundance: .; v_gene: TRBV6-5; d_gene: TRBD1; CDR3nt: TGTGCCAGCAGTTACCAGGGGGCGAACACTGAAGCTTTCTTT; CDR3aa: CASSYQGANTEAFF
j_gene: TRBJ2-2; abundance: .; v_gene: TRBV7-8; d_gene: TRBD2; CDR3nt: TGTGCCAGCAGCTCAGGACTAGGAAGGGCCGGGGAGCTGTTTTTT; CDR3aa: CASSSGLGRAGELFF
j_gene: TRBJ2-1; abundance: .; v_gene: TRBV19; d_gene: .; CDR3nt: TGTGCCAGTACCTACGGTTTGGTGAACAATGAGCAGTTCTTC; CDR3aa: CASTYGLVNNEQFF
j_gene: TRBJ2-5; abundance: .; v_gene: TRBV11-2; d_gene: .; CDR3nt: TGTGCCAGCAGCTTAGAGGGCACCTTCCAAGAGACCCAGTACTTC; CDR3aa: CASSLEGTFQETQYF
j_gene: TRBJ1-2; abundance: .; v_gene: TRBV29-1; d_gene: TRBD1; CDR3nt: TGCAGCGTTGAAAGGGACAGGGCCGGCTACACCTTC; CDR3aa: CSVERDRAGYTF
j_gene: TRBJ1-1; abundance: .; v_gene: TRBV19; d_gene: .; CDR3nt: TGTGCCAGTAGTATACCGACTGCCCGGGATAAACGGGCTTTCTTT; CDR3aa: CASSIPTARDKRAFF